Each of the 23 T cell receptor beta chains below was sequenced from the same sample in a study of T-cell reconstitution after alpha-beta-depleted transplantation in children. Preparation of the TCRbeta library used unique molecular identifiers. TCRdb itself ran the PCR reads through MiXCR, one entry per CDR3 protein. The table lists about 400,000 distinct CDR3 sequences, roughly 22% of them singletons. The sequenced sample was PBMCs from the stem cell graft donor, obtained from the stem cell graft. Source of these receptors: a human donor who donated a stem cell graft to a child with acute myeloid leukemia.

Remarks on this clonotype: One base away lies a much larger clone, so this may be a sequencing read error. The V call is TRBV29-1, the J call TRBJ2-7, with a possible D match to TRBD2 (5 bases). Germline V gives CDR1 SQVTM, CDR2 ANQGSEA. The CDR3 loop spans 16 amino acids. CDR3 amino acids: CSVRRALPWSSNEQYF. For the CDR3, the DNA is TGCAGCGTGAGGCGGGCCCTTCCCTGGAGCTCCAACGAGCAGTACTTC.

The chain carries TRBV5-1 and TRBJ2-4; the D gene is possibly TRBD1 (6 bases). Germline loops: CDR1 SGHRS, CDR2 YFSETQ. This CDR3 spans 16 amino acids. Trimming left V 4 bases short and J 2 bases short, with 16 bases between. The CDR3 reads CASSPGQYNTKNIQYF. In DNA, the CDR3 is TGCGCCAGCAGCCCCGGACAGTATAACACCAAAAACATTCAGTACTTC.

The chain employs TRBV18 and TRBJ1-1, with D tentatively TRBD1 (6 bases). Germline loops: CDR1 KGHSH, CDR2 LQKENI. The CDR3 consists of 14 residues. V lost 4 bases and J 4 bases, leaving 13 bases between the germline ends. This CDR3 reads CASSQQGEATEAFF. In DNA, the CDR3 is TGTGCCAGCTCACAACAGGGCGAGGCCACTGAAGCTTTCTTT.

This clonotype appeared many times. The rearrangement joins TRBV18 to TRBJ2-1, with D perhaps matching TRBD2 (5 bases). There are 12 residues in the CDR3. Trimming stripped 5 bases from V and 8 bases from J, with 10 bases between. Per germline, CDR1 KGHSH and CDR2 LQKENI. CDR3 DNA: TGTGCCAGCTCAGCTCAGCGGTATGAGCAGTTCTTC. The encoded protein is CASSAQRYEQFF. Complete variable domain (other parts from reference TRBV18 and TRBJ2-1): NAGVMQNPRHLVRRRGQEARLRCSPMKGHSHVYWYRQLPEEGLKFMVYLQKENIIDESGMPKERFSAEFPKEGPSILRIQQVVRGDSAAYFCASSAQRYEQFFGPGTRLTVL.

The V gene is TRBV5-1, the J gene TRBJ2-1, with 7 bases fitting TRBD2. This CDR3 is built from 16 residues. The V gene's germline CDR1 is SGHRS and CDR2 YFSETQ. V shed 1 base, J shed 6 bases, and the junction held 10 bases outside the gene matches. CDR3 sequence (DNA): TGCGCCAGCAGCTTGCCTCGGGACGGGGGGAGCAATGAGCAGTTCTTC. The encoded protein is CASSLPRDGGSNEQFF.

Many counts were recorded for this clonotype. J is TRBJ2-1 and V is TRBV20-1; 7 bases map to TRBD2. V shed 0 bases, J shed 7 bases, and the junction held 9 bases outside the gene matches. This CDR3 has 15 amino acids. Looked up from germline, CDR1 is DFQATT and CDR2 is SNEGSKA (reference sequence). In DNA form, the CDR3 reads TGCAGTGCTAGAGATTGGGCGGGAGTTGCAAATGAGCAGTTCTTC. Protein sequence: CSARDWAGVANEQFF.

This clonotype appeared many times. V gene TRBV12-3 or TRBV12-4 combines with J gene TRBJ1-2; unclear D gene. Trimming cost V 1 base and J 4 bases, with 7 bases left between them. This CDR3 spans 13 amino acids. CDR3 in amino acids: CASSLDIRYGYTF. CDR3 bases: TGTGCCAGCAGTTTAGACATCCGCTATGGCTACACCTTC.

The rearrangement uses TRBV28 and TRBJ2-1; D perhaps matches TRBD2 (6 bases). The CDR3 totals 14 residues. The germline V gene encodes CDR1 MDHEN and CDR2 SYDVKM. Trimming left V 3 bases short and J 6 bases short, with 12 bases between. The CDR3 DNA follows: TGTGCCAGCAGTTTGGGCCGGGAGACCAATGAGCAGTTCTTC. Protein sequence: CASSLGRETNEQFF.

The chain combines TRBV7-2 with TRBJ1-6; TRBD1 might be the D (5 bases). V lost 8 bases, J lost 6 bases, and 20 bases lay in between. Germline-derived CDR1 and CDR2 are SGHTA and FQGNSA. This CDR3 spans 16 amino acids. The DNA of the CDR3 is TGTGCCAGCTTCTTATTATGGGACGTGGGTAATTCACCCCTCCACTTT. This translates into CASFLLWDVGNSPLHF. The full variable domain, in which reference TRBV7-2 and TRBJ1-6 provide the parts outside the CDR3, is GAGVSQSPSNKVTEKGKDVELRCDPISGHTALYWYRQSLGQGLEFLIYFQGNSAPDKSGLPSDRFSAERTGGSVSTLTIQRTQQEDSAVYLCASFLLWDVGNSPLHFGNGTRLTVT.

This chain links TRBV7-6 with TRBJ2-7; no clear D. The CDR3 is 17 residues long. V was cut by 1 base and J by 2 bases, with 18 bases left in between. Germline loops: CDR1 SGHVS, CDR2 FNYEAQ. CDR3 loop: CASSLGVYGKRPYEQYF. In DNA form, the CDR3 reads TGTGCCAGCAGCTTAGGGGTCTACGGAAAAAGGCCCTACGAGCAGTACTTC. The full variable domain, with the rest looked up from reference TRBV7-6 and TRBJ2-7, is GAGVSQSPRYKVTKRGQDVALRCDPISGHVSLYWYRQALGQGPEFLTYFNYEAQQDKSGLPNDRFSAERPEGSISTLTIQRTEQRDSAMYRCASSLGVYGKRPYEQYFGPGTRLTVT.

The rearrangement joins TRBV28 to TRBJ2-1, with 10 bases fitting TRBD2. CDR1 is MDHEN, CDR2 SYDVKM, per germline. The trim removed 6 bases at V and 0 bases at J, leaving 8 bases unmatched. CDR3 length equals 17 residues. CDR3: CASSSGLADSSYNEQFF. CDR3 nucleotide sequence: TGTGCCAGCAGCTCCGGACTAGCGGATAGCTCCTACAATGAGCAGTTCTTC.

This chain links TRBV6-2 or TRBV6-3 with TRBJ2-7; 13 bases match TRBD2. Germline loops: CDR1 MNHEY, CDR2 SVGEGT. The CDR3 runs to 13 residues. The CDR3 is CVTRLAGGYEQYF. CDR3 in DNA: TGTGTCACGAGACTAGCGGGAGGCTACGAGCAGTACTTC.

This chain links TRBV20-1 with TRBJ2-5; the match to TRBD1 covers 9 bases. Germline CDR1 and CDR2: DFQATT and SNEGSKA (reference sequence). The CDR3 runs to 14 residues. V trimming: 5 bases; J trimming: 3 bases; junction bases outside the gene matches: 7. Here the CDR3 DNA reads TGCAGTGCTTCTCCGGGACAGGGAGAAGAGACCCAGTACTTC. As protein: CSASPGQGEETQYF.

The rearrangement links TRBV20-1 to TRBJ2-5; tentatively, D is TRBD1 or TRBD2 (7 bases each). This CDR3 contains 15 residues. Trimming stripped 0 bases from V and 5 bases from J, with 16 bases between. Germline V gene data show CDR1 as DFQATT and CDR2 as SNEGSKA (reference sequence). The CDR3: CSAREATGEGETQYF. The CDR3 nucleotides are TGCAGTGCTAGAGAGGCCACAGGGGAGGGCGAGACCCAGTACTTC.

This clonotype has a handful of counts. V gene TRBV20-1 combines with J gene TRBJ2-1, with D possibly TRBD1 on 6 matching bases. Germline-derived CDR1 and CDR2 are DFQATT and SNEGSKA (reference sequence). The germline V and J ends were trimmed by 6 bases and 6 bases, with 27 bases remaining between them. This CDR3 contains 17 residues. The CDR3 nucleotides are TGCAGTGCGATGAGGCGAATTTGGGACAAAGGGATCAATGAGCAGTTCTTC. Translation gives CSAMRRIWDKGINEQFF.

This clonotype was seen only a few times. This chain connects TRBV7-9 to TRBJ2-7, with 7 bases aligning to TRBD1. V lost 4 bases, J lost 7 bases, and 4 bases stayed unmatched. The CDR3 is made up of 12 amino acids. Per germline, CDR1 SEHNR and CDR2 FQNEAQ (reference sequence). The CDR3 bases are TGTGCCAGCAGCTCAACAGGGGTGGAGCAGTACTTC. Translation gives CASSSTGVEQYF.

This sequence joins TRBV7-9 and TRBJ2-7, with 7 nucleotides matching TRBD1. Per the germline V gene, CDR1 is SEHNR and CDR2 is FQNEAQ (reference sequence). V was pared by 5 bases and J by 5 bases, with 3 bases of the junction left unmatched. This CDR3 is 12 amino acids long. CDR3 sequence: CASSMGQNEQYF. CDR3 DNA: TGTGCCAGCAGCATGGGACAGAACGAGCAGTACTTC.

This clonotype was seen repeatedly, ten times or more. CDR3 residues: CAISESKGVNTEAFF. In DNA, the CDR3 is TGTGCCATCAGTGAGTCGAAAGGGGTGAACACTGAAGCTTTCTTT. This chain links TRBV10-3 with TRBJ1-1, with D possibly being TRBD1 (5 bases). The CDR3 totals 15 residues. Germline values: CDR1 ENHRY, CDR2 SYGVKD. The germline V and J ends were trimmed by 0 bases and 0 bases, with 8 bases remaining between them.

This chain uses TRBV20-1 with TRBJ2-1; TRBD1 matches at 7 bases. The CDR3 runs to 15 residues. The J segment lost 0 bases and the V segment lost 2 bases, leaving 4 bases of the junction unmatched. CDR1 and CDR2 from the germline V gene are DFQATT and SNEGSKA (reference sequence). The CDR3 DNA reads TGCAGTGCTAGACGACAGGGTAGCTCCTACAATGAGCAGTTCTTC. Translation gives CSARRQGSSYNEQFF.

CDR3 protein: CASSYSARSYEQYF. The CDR3 nucleotides are TGTGCCAGCAGTTATTCGGCGCGCTCGTACGAGCAGTACTTC. The chain couples TRBV12-3 or TRBV12-4 to TRBJ2-7; D unclear. Trimming cost V 4 bases and J 4 bases, with 14 bases left between them. The CDR3 covers 14 residues.

This clonotype was seen more than once but under ten times. The V gene is TRBV5-5, the J gene TRBJ2-7, with 9 bases fitting TRBD2. Looked up from germline, CDR1 is SGHKS and CDR2 is YYEKEE (reference sequence). Trimming at V came to 4 bases and at J to 6 bases, leaving 11 bases not matched to a gene. The CDR3 contains 15 residues. The CDR3 DNA is TGTGCCAGCAGCATTGCCCTAGCGGGACGTGGCGAGCAGTACTTC. It yields the protein CASSIALAGRGEQYF.

The chain uses TRBV11-1 and TRBJ2-1, with D perhaps matching TRBD1 (5 bases). CDR1 and CDR2 (germline): SGHAT, FQDESV (reference sequence). V dropped 4 bases and J dropped 2 bases, with 18 bases sitting between them. The CDR3 is made up of 17 amino acids. CDR3 amino acids: CASSSALGVVAYNEQFF. CDR3 DNA: TGTGCCAGCAGCTCAGCCTTAGGGGTGGTGGCCTACAATGAGCAGTTCTTC.

Only one count was recorded for this clonotype. The V call is TRBV25-1, the J call TRBJ1-3; D unclear. This CDR3 comprises 15 residues. V was pared by 4 bases and J by 0 bases, with 10 bases between. From germline, CDR1 is MGHDK and CDR2 SYGVNS. CDR3 residues: CASSGTVNSGNTIYF. The DNA of the CDR3 is TGTGCCAGCAGTGGAACAGTAAACTCTGGAAACACCATATATTTT.